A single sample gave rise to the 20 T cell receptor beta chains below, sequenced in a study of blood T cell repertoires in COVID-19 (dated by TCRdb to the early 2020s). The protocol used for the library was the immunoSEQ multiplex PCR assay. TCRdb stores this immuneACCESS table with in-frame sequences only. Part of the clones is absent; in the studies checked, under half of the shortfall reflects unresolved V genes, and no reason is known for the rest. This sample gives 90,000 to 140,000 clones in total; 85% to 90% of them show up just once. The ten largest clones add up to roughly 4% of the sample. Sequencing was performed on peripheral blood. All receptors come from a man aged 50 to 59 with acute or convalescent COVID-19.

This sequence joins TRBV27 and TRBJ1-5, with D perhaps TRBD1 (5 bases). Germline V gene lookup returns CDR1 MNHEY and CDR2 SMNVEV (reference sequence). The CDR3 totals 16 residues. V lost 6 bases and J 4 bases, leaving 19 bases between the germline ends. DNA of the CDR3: TGTGCCAGCAGGCGGCTGACGGGGGGTCGGAATCAGCCCCAGCATTTT. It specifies CASRRLTGGRNQPQHF.

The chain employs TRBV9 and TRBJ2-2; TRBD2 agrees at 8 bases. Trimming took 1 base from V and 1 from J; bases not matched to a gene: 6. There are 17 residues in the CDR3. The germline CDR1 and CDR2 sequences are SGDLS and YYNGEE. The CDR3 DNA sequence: TGTGCCAGCAGCGTATCGCCTAGCGGGTGGAACACCGGGGAGCTGTTTTTT. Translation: CASSVSPSGWNTGELFF.

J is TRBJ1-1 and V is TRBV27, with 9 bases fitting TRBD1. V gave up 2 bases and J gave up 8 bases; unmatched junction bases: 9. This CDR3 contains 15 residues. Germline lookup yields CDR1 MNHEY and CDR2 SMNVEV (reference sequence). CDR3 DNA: TGTGCCAGCAGTTTACTGGGACAGGGCGCATCGGAAGCTTTCTTT. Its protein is CASSLLGQGASEAFF.

The CDR3 loop reads CASSNQGATNEKLFF. In DNA form, the CDR3 reads TGCGCCAGCAGCAACCAGGGCGCAACTAATGAAAAACTGTTTTTT. The chain recombines TRBV5-1 with TRBJ1-4; D possibly corresponds to TRBD1 (5 bases). This CDR3 is 15 amino acids long. Germline-derived CDR1 and CDR2 are SGHRS and YFSETQ. The V gene lost 4 bases and the J gene lost 0 bases, with 10 bases spanning the gap.

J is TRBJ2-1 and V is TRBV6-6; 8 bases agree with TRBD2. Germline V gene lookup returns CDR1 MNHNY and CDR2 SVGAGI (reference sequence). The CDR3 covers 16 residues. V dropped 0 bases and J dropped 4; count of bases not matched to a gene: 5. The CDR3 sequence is CASSYSIGGRYNEQFF. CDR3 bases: TGTGCCAGCAGTTACTCGATCGGCGGGAGGTACAATGAGCAGTTCTTC.

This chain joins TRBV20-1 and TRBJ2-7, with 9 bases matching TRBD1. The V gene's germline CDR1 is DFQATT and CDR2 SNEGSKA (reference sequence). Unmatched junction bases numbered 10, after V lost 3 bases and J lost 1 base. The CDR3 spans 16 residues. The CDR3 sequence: CSASPGTGSKSYEQYF. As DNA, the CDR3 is TGCAGTGCTAGTCCCGGGACAGGGAGTAAGTCCTACGAGCAGTACTTC.

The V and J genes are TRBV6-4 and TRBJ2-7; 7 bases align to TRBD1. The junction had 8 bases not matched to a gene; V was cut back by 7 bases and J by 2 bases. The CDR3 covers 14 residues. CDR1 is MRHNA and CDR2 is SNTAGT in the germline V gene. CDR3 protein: CASTLTGKTYEQYF. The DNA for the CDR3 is TGTGCCAGCACTTTGACAGGGAAAACCTACGAGCAGTACTTC.

CDR3 nucleotide sequence: TGTGCCAGTAGCGCAGGGAATTCACCCCTCCACTTT. This translates into CASSAGNSPLHF. V is TRBV19 and J is TRBJ1-6; a weak D match, TRBD1 (5 bases). The CDR3 is 12 amino acids. Germline V gives CDR1 LNHDA, CDR2 SQIVND (reference sequence). V lost 6 bases to trimming and J lost 7 bases, with 7 bases between them.

For the CDR3, the DNA is TGTGCCAGCAGTTTATTGGGCACCAGCACAGATACGCAGTATTTT. Amino acid sequence: CASSLLGTSTDTQYF. The chain uses TRBV27 and TRBJ2-3; D is ambiguous. The CDR3 contains 15 residues. Trimming pared 1 base from V and 0 bases from J, leaving 8 bases between. Germline V gene sequence: CDR1 MNHEY, CDR2 SMNVEV (reference sequence).

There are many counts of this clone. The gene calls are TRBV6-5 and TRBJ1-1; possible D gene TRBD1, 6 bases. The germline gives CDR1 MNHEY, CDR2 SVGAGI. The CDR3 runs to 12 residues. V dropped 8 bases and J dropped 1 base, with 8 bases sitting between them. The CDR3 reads CASETGNTEAFF. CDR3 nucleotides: TGTGCCAGCGAGACAGGGAACACTGAAGCTTTCTTT.

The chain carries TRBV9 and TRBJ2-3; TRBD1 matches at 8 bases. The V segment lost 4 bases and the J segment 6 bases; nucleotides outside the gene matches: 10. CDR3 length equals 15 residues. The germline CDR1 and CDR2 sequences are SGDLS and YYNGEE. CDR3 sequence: CASSPWDRSSDTQYF. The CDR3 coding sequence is TGTGCCAGCAGCCCTTGGGACAGGTCAAGTGATACGCAGTATTTT.

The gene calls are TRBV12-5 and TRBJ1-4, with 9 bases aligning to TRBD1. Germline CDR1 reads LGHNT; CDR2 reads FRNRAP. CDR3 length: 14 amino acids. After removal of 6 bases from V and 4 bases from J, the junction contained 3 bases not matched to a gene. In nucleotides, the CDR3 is TGTGCTAGTGGCCCGGGACAGGGTAATGAAAAACTGTTTTTT. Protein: CASGPGQGNEKLFF.

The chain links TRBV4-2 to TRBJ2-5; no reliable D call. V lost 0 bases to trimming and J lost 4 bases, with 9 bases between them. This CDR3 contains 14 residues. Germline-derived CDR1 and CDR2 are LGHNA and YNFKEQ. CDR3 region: CASSQDQAIETQYF. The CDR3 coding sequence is TGTGCCAGCAGCCAAGATCAAGCAATAGAGACCCAGTACTTC.

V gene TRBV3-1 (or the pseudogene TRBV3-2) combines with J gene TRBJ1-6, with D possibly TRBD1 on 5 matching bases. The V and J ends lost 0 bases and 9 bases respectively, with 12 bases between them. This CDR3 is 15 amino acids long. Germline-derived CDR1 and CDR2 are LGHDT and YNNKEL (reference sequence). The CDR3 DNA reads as TGTGCCAGCAGCCAAGAAGGCGGCGGGGGTTCACCCCTCCACTTT. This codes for CASSQEGGGGSPLHF.

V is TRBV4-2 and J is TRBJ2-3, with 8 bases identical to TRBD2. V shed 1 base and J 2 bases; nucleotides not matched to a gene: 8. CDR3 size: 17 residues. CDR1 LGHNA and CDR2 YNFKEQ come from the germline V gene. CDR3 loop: CASSQAVRGGLTDTQYF. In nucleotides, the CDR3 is TGTGCCAGCAGCCAAGCCGTCCGGGGGGGGCTCACAGATACGCAGTATTTT.

The DNA for the CDR3 is TGTGCCAGCAGCCCCCAGGTCGGGATGAACACTGAAGCTTTCTTT. Translation gives CASSPQVGMNTEAFF. The J gene is TRBJ1-1, the V gene TRBV5-4; D unresolved. CDR3 length: 15 amino acids. Germline V lookup: CDR1 SGHNT, CDR2 YYREEE (reference sequence). V was cut by 4 bases and J by 0 bases, with 13 bases left in between. Using reference TRBV5-4 and TRBJ1-1 for the parts outside the CDR3, the full variable domain is ETGVTQSPTHLIKTRGQQVTLRCSSQSGHNTVSWYQQALGQGPQFIFQYYREEENGRGNFPPRFSGLQFPNYSSELNVNALELDDSALYLCASSPQVGMNTEAFFGQGTRLTVV.

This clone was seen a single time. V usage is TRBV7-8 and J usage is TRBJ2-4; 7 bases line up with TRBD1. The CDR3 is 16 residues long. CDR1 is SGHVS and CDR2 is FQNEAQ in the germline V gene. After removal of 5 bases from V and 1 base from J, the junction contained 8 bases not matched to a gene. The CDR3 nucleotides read TGTGCCAGCAGCGCGACAGGGAGCCTTGCCAAAAACATTCAGTACTTC. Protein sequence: CASSATGSLAKNIQYF. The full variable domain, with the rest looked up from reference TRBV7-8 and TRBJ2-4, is GAGVSQSPRYKVAKRGQDVALRCDPISGHVSLFWYQQALGQGPEFLTYFQNEAQLDKSGLPSDRFFAERPEGSVSTLKIQRTQQEDSAVYLCASSATGSLAKNIQYFGAGTRLSVL.

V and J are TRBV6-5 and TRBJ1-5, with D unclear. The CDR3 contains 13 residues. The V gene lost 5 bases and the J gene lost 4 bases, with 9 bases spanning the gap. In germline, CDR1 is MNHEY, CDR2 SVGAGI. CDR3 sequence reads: CASSPLNNQPQHF. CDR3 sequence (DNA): TGTGCCAGCAGTCCGTTAAATAATCAGCCCCAGCATTTT.

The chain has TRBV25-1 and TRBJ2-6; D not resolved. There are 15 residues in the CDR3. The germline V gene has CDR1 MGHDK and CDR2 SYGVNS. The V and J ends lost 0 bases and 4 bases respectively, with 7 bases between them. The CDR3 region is CASSEYGSGANVLTF. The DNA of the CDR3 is TGTGCCAGCAGTGAATACGGGTCAGGGGCCAACGTCCTGACTTTC.

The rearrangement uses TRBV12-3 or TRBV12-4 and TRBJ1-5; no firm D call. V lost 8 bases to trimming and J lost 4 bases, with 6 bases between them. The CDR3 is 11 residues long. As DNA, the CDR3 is TGTGCCAGCGGGGAGAATCAGCCCCAGCATTTT. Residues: CASGENQPQHF.